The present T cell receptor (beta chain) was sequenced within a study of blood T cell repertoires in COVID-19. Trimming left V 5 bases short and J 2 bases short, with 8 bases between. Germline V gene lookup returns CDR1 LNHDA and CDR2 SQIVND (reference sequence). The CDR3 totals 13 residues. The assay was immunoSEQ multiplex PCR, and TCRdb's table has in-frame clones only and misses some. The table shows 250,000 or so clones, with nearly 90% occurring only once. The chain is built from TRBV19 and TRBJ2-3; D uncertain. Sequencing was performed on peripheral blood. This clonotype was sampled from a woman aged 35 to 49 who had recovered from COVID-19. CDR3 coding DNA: TGTGCCAGTAGTCCCCGGGTCACAGATACGCAGTATTTT. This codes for CASSPRVTDTQYF.